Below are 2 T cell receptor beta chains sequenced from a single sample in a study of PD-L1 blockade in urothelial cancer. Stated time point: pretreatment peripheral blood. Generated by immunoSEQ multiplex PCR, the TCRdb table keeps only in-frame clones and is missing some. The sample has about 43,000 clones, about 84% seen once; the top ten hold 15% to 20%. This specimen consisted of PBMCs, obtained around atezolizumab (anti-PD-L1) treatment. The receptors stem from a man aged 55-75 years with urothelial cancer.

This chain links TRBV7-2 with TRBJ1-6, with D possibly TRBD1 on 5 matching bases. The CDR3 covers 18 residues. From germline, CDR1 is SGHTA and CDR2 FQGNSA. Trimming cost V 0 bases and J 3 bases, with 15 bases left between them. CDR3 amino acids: CASSLAHRQSVYNSPLHF. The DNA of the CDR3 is TGTGCCAGCAGCTTAGCACATCGACAGAGCGTCTATAATTCACCCCTCCACTTT.

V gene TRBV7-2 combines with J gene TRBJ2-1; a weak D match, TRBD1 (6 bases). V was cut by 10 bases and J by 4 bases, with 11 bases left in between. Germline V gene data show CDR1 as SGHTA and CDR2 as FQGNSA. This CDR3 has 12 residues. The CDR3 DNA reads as TGTGCCACTAACAGGGATTACAATGAGCAGTTCTTC. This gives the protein CATNRDYNEQFF.